The sequence of this T cell receptor (beta chain) was determined in a study of T cells after yellow fever vaccination. Across the study: SMART-Seq v4 Ultra Low Input prepared libraries from low-cell fractions. General study findings and limits: Subsequent to the booster, the majority of primary-vaccination clones reappeared (96% CD4, 80% to 90% CD8).

Template-switching 5'RACE yielded the TCR cDNA; a universal primer site and UMIs were added in the process. One entry per CDR3 protein results from TCRdb running MiXCR on the 5' RACE reads. The sample includes approximately 300,000 distinct CDR3 sequences, around a tenth of them seen just once. CDR3 length equals 14 residues. The germline V gene encodes CDR1 MNHEY and CDR2 SVGEGT. Trimming removed 6 bases at V and 1 base at J, with 13 bases between. For this clonotype: Its antigen is as yet unknown.

The clonotype originates from a man aged 18 to 35 who received the YFV17D yellow fever vaccine. The material sequenced was CD4+ T cells sorted from PBMCs, taken 45 days after the yellow fever booster vaccination. V gene TRBV6-2 or TRBV6-3 combines with J gene TRBJ2-7; maybe TRBD1 (5 bases). CDR3 nucleotides: TGTGCCAGCAGAAGGTCAGGGAATTCCTACGAGCAGTACTTC. Translating gives CASRRSGNSYEQYF.